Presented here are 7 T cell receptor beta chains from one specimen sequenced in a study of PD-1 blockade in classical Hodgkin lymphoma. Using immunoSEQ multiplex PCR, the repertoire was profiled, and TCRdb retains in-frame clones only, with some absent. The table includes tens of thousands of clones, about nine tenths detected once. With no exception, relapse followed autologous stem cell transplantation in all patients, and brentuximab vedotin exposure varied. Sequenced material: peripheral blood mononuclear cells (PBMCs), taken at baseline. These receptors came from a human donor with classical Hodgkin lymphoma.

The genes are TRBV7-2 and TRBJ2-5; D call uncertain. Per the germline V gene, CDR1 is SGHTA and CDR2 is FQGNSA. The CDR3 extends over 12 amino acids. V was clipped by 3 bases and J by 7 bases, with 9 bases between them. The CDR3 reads CASSFEGMTQYF. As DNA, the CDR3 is TGTGCCAGCAGCTTCGAAGGAATGACCCAGTACTTC.

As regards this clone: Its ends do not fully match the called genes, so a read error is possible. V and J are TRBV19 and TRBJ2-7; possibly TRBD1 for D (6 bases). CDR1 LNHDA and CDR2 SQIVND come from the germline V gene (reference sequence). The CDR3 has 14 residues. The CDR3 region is CASRQGHGSCEQYF. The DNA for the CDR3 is TGTGCCAGTAGACAGGGTCATGGCTCCTGCGAGCAGTACTTC.

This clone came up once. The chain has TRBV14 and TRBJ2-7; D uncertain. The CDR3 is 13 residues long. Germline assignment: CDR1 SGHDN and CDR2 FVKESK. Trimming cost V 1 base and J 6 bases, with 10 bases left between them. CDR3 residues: CASSQVSTAEQYF. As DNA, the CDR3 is TGTGCCAGCAGCCAAGTTTCCACTGCCGAGCAGTACTTC.

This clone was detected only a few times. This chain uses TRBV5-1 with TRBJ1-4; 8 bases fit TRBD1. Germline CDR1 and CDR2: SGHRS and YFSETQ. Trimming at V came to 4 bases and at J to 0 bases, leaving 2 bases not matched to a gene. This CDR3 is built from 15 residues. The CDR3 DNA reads TGCGCCAGCAGCGAGACAGGGGCAACTAATGAAAAACTGTTTTTT. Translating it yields CASSETGATNEKLFF.

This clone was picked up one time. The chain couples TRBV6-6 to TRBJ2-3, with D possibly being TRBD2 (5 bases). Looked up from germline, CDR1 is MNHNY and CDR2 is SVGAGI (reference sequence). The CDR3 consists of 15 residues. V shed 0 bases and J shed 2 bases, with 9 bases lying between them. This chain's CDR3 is CASSYSSGHTDTQYF. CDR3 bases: TGTGCCAGCAGTTACTCGAGCGGCCACACAGATACGCAGTATTTT.

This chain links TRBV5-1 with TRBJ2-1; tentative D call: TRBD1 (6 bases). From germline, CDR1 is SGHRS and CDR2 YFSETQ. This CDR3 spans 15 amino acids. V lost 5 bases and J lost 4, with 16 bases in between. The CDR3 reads CASSSQGIGYNEQFF. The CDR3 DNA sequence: TGCGCCAGCAGTTCGCAGGGGATAGGATACAATGAGCAGTTCTTC. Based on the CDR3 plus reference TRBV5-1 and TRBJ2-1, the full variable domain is KAGVTQTPRYLIKTRGQQVTLSCSPISGHRSVSWYQQTPGQGLQFLFEYFSETQRNKGNFPGRFSGRQFSNSRSEMNVSTLELGDSALYLCASSSQGIGYNEQFFGPGTRLTVL.

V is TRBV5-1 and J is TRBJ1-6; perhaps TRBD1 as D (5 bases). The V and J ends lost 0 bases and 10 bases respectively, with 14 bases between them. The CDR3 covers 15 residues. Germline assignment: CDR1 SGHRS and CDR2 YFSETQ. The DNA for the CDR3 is TGCGCCAGCAGCTTGGATGTGGGCGCAGGGTCACCCCTCCACTTT. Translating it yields CASSLDVGAGSPLHF.